The 28 T cell receptor beta chains given below trace back to one sample, sequenced in a study of blood T cell repertoires in COVID-19. Some clones are missing from TCRdb's copy, which holds only in-frame ones; the method was immunoSEQ multiplex PCR. The repertoire holds some 150,000 clones, with roughly 90% as singletons. The sequencing sample was made of PBMCs or T cells enriched from blood (not recorded which). All receptors derive from a woman in her 30s with acute COVID-19.

The V and J genes are TRBV3-1 (or the pseudogene TRBV3-2) and TRBJ2-3; D perhaps matches TRBD2 (6 bases). The CDR3 loop spans 15 amino acids. Trimming took off 1 base at V and 6 bases at J, with 14 bases between the two ends. The germline V gene encodes CDR1 LGHDT and CDR2 YNNKEL (reference sequence). The CDR3 here is CASSQGYFSGDTQYF. In nucleotides, the CDR3 is TGTGCCAGCAGCCAAGGGTACTTCAGCGGGGATACGCAGTATTTT.

The chain is built from TRBV19 and TRBJ2-2; tentatively, D is TRBD1 (7 bases). The germline gives CDR1 LNHDA, CDR2 SQIVND (reference sequence). The CDR3 length is 16 residues. The germline V and J ends were trimmed by 1 base and 4 bases, with 13 bases remaining between them. The CDR3 DNA reads TGTGCCAGTAGTATAGCCGCAGGGGGGATCACCGGGGAGCTGTTTTTT. Translating it yields CASSIAAGGITGELFF.

V usage is TRBV5-6 and J usage is TRBJ1-3, with D hard to call. Trimming took off 2 bases at V and 2 bases at J, with 8 bases between the two ends. Germline lookup yields CDR1 SGHDT and CDR2 YYEEEE. The CDR3 has 14 residues. CDR3: CASSFSSTGNTIYF. The DNA of the CDR3 is TGTGCCAGCAGCTTCTCCTCTACTGGAAACACCATATATTTT.

The chain uses TRBV10-3 and TRBJ1-4, with a weak D call TRBD1 (6 bases). The CDR3 is made up of 14 amino acids. The V gene lost 11 bases and the J gene lost 0 bases, with 13 bases spanning the gap. Germline CDR1 ENHRY, CDR2 SYGVKD. CDR3 in DNA: TGTGCCTCTCCCTGGACAGCAACTAATGAAAAACTGTTTTTT. Translated: CASPWTATNEKLFF.

The V call is TRBV10-2, the J call TRBJ2-1; D is possibly TRBD2 (6 bases). Trimming cost V 0 bases and J 11 bases, with 8 bases left between them. Germline loops: CDR1 WSHSY, CDR2 SAAADI. This CDR3 region has 12 residues. The CDR3 reads CASSESGGKQFF. As DNA, the CDR3 is TGCGCCAGCAGTGAGTCGGGGGGTAAGCAGTTCTTC.

The genes are TRBV4-1 and TRBJ1-1, with 7 nucleotides matching TRBD1. This CDR3 has 15 residues. Trimming cost V 4 bases and J 5 bases; bases outside gene matches: 10. Germline CDR1 and CDR2: MGHRA and YSYEKL. CDR3 loop: CASSPTQGLGTEAFF. As DNA, the CDR3 is TGCGCCAGCAGCCCAACACAGGGGCTGGGAACTGAAGCTTTCTTT.

This sequence joins TRBV18 and TRBJ1-3; D gene uncertain. V was shortened by 4 bases and J by 0 bases, with 7 bases between the two germline ends. The CDR3 loop spans 14 amino acids. Germline V gene sequence: CDR1 KGHSH, CDR2 LQKENI. CDR3 in amino acids: CASSLQSSGNTIYF. The CDR3 DNA follows: TGTGCCAGCTCACTCCAGTCCTCTGGAAACACCATATATTTT.

The CDR3 region has the DNA TGTGCCAGTAGTATAGAGGGGGGAAGGCCCGGGGAGCTGTTTTTT. Its protein product is CASSIEGGRPGELFF. The chain links TRBV19 to TRBJ2-2; weak D call: TRBD2 (6 bases). Trimming left V 0 bases short and J 6 bases short, with 11 bases between. The V gene's germline CDR1 is LNHDA and CDR2 SQIVND (reference sequence). CDR3 length equals 15 residues.

The rearrangement links TRBV5-4 to TRBJ2-7, with D possibly TRBD2 on 5 matching bases. In germline, CDR1 is SGHNT, CDR2 YYREEE (reference sequence). The CDR3 length is 13 residues. The V gene lost 10 bases and the J gene lost 5 bases, with 19 bases spanning the gap. The CDR3 reads CASTGWESDEQYF. The CDR3 DNA reads TGTGCCTCCACCGGGTGGGAGAGCGACGAGCAGTACTTC. The full variable domain, completed using reference TRBV5-4 and TRBJ2-7, is ETGVTQSPTHLIKTRGQQVTLRCSSQSGHNTVSWYQQALGQGPQFIFQYYREEENGRGNFPPRFSGLQFPNYSSELNVNALELDDSALYLCASTGWESDEQYFGPGTRLTVT.

In the case of this clone: Different DNA sequences within this sample yield the same CDR3. The V and J genes are TRBV29-1 and TRBJ1-1, with 8 bases identical to TRBD1. Trimming at V came to 7 bases and at J to 1 base, leaving 2 bases not matched to a gene. There are 12 residues in the CDR3. CDR1 and CDR2 from the germline V gene are SQVTM and ANQGSEA. The CDR3 sequence is CSGGQGNTEAFF. CDR3 DNA: TGCAGCGGTGGACAGGGGAACACTGAAGCTTTCTTT.

The chain employs TRBV6-6 and TRBJ1-1; D perhaps matches TRBD1 (6 bases). Looked up from germline, CDR1 is MNHNY and CDR2 is SVGAGI (reference sequence). The CDR3 has 16 amino acids. Trimming shortened V by 0 bases and J by 5 bases, and 16 bases separated the two germline ends. The CDR3 protein is CASSYSSTGRGTEAFF. CDR3 nucleotide sequence: TGTGCCAGCAGTTACTCGAGTACAGGGAGGGGGACTGAAGCTTTCTTT.

Note on this clone: Other DNA sequences of this sample code for an identical CDR3. The chain links TRBV25-1 to TRBJ2-3; D not certain. CDR3 length: 12 amino acids. Trimming stripped 5 bases from V and 1 base from J, with 4 bases between. In germline, CDR1 is MGHDK, CDR2 SYGVNS. The CDR3 DNA is TGTGCCAGCAGTCGAGGCACAGATACGCAGTATTTT. Translated, it gives CASSRGTDTQYF.

This chain connects TRBV19 to TRBJ1-1; no definite D call. The CDR3 is made up of 13 amino acids. Germline-derived CDR1 and CDR2 are LNHDA and SQIVND (reference sequence). The V and J ends lost 5 bases and 0 bases respectively, with 7 bases between them. CDR3 nucleotides: TGTGCCAGTAGTGAGACAATGAACACTGAAGCTTTCTTT. Translated: CASSETMNTEAFF.

CDR3 residues: CSARGTDGYTF. The DNA for the CDR3 is TGCAGTGCTCGAGGGACAGATGGCTACACCTTC. The V and J genes are TRBV20-1 and TRBJ1-2, with TRBD1 matching over 7 bases. The V and J ends lost 5 bases and 6 bases, in that order; junction bases with no gene match: 3. The CDR3 is 11 amino acids. Germline CDR1 is DFQATT and CDR2 is SNEGSKA (reference sequence).

This clone was seen only a few times. The chain has TRBV7-2 and TRBJ1-2, with 12 bases lining up with TRBD1. Germline lookup yields CDR1 SGHTA and CDR2 FQGNSA. This CDR3 spans 16 amino acids. The trim removed 3 bases at V and 4 bases at J, leaving 6 bases unmatched. In DNA form, the CDR3 reads TGTGCCAGCAGCTTGGGGGGACAGGGGGCCGTCTATGGCTACACCTTC. It specifies CASSLGGQGAVYGYTF. The full variable domain, in which reference TRBV7-2 and TRBJ1-2 provide the parts outside the CDR3, is GAGVSQSPSNKVTEKGKDVELRCDPISGHTALYWYRQSLGQGLEFLIYFQGNSAPDKSGLPSDRFSAERTGGSVSTLTIQRTQQEDSAVYLCASSLGGQGAVYGYTFGSGTRLTVV.

The chain combines TRBV4-2 with TRBJ2-1, with 12 positions matching TRBD1. The germline CDR1 and CDR2 sequences are LGHNA and YNFKEQ. V was pared by 1 base and J by 8 bases, with 6 bases of the junction left unmatched. The CDR3 runs to 16 residues. CDR3 sequence reads: CASSQGGTGGYDEQFF. The CDR3 bases are TGTGCCAGCAGCCAAGGGGGGACAGGGGGCTATGATGAGCAGTTCTTC.

The chain is built from TRBV29-1 and TRBJ2-7; 8 bases fit TRBD1. The ends lost 4 bases at V and 2 bases at J; junction bases unmatched: 4. The CDR3 consists of 13 residues. Germline V lookup: CDR1 SQVTM, CDR2 ANQGSEA. The CDR3 DNA reads as TGCAGCGTTGTGGGGACAGGCACCTACGAGCAGTACTTC. Translation gives CSVVGTGTYEQYF.

Comment on this clone: Other DNA sequences in this specimen translate into the identical CDR3. This chain uses TRBV30 with TRBJ2-7; 7 bases are shared with TRBD1. The length of the CDR3 is 12 residues. After removal of 0 bases from V and 4 bases from J, the junction contained 0 bases not matched to a gene. Germline-derived CDR1 and CDR2 are GTSNPN and SVGIG (reference sequence). The CDR3 sequence is CAWSVQGYEQYF. The DNA for the CDR3 is TGTGCCTGGAGTGTACAGGGGTACGAGCAGTACTTC.

The CDR3 DNA follows: TGTGCCAGCTCAATAGAACAGGGGGCTACTGGTGAAGCTTTCTTT. Its translation is CASSIEQGATGEAFF. This chain uses TRBV18 with TRBJ1-1; 9 bases line up with TRBD1. Germline V gene sequence: CDR1 KGHSH, CDR2 LQKENI. This CDR3 is 15 amino acids long. The V gene end was trimmed by 5 bases and the J gene end by 7 bases; junction bases not matched to a gene: 11. Variable domain in full (rest from reference TRBV18 and TRBJ1-1): NAGVMQNPRHLVRRRGQEARLRCSPMKGHSHVYWYRQLPEEGLKFMVYLQKENIIDESGMPKERFSAEFPKEGPSILRIQQVVRGDSAAYFCASSIEQGATGEAFFGQGTRLTVV.

The rearrangement joins TRBV25-1 to TRBJ1-6; no definite D call. CDR3 size: 14 residues. Germline V lookup: CDR1 MGHDK, CDR2 SYGVNS. Trimming left V 0 bases short and J 10 bases short, with 10 bases between. The CDR3 loop is CASSEYRGNSPLHF. The CDR3 coding sequence is TGTGCCAGCAGTGAATATCGGGGAAACTCACCCCTCCACTTT.

The chain recombines TRBV29-1 with TRBJ2-3; 8 nucleotides match TRBD1. CDR1 is SQVTM and CDR2 is ANQGSEA in the germline V gene. V shed 6 bases and J 3 bases; nucleotides not matched to a gene: 11. This CDR3 is 15 amino acids long. The CDR3 region has the DNA TGCAGCGTCTCCGGGACAGGAAGGGCAACAGATACGCAGTATTTT. It yields the protein CSVSGTGRATDTQYF.

The V call is TRBV7-8, the J call TRBJ1-4; possible D gene TRBD1, 6 bases. The germline V gene has CDR1 SGHVS and CDR2 FQNEAQ. This CDR3 contains 14 residues. The V and J ends lost 7 bases and 8 bases respectively, with 17 bases between them. CDR3 nucleotide sequence: TGTGCCAGCACCTTGAGGCAGGGGCAAGAAAAACTGTTTTTT. Translated, it gives CASTLRQGQEKLFF.

This clone appeared once. J is TRBJ2-1 and V is TRBV4-3; 7 nucleotides align to TRBD2. Germline V gene data show CDR1 as LGHNA and CDR2 as YSLEER. The CDR3 is made up of 15 amino acids. The V gene end was trimmed by 4 bases and the J gene end by 7 bases; junction bases not matched to a gene: 10. The CDR3 region has the DNA TGCGCCAGCAGCCCCATTAGCGGGTTACAAAATGAGCAGTTCTTC. Its translation: CASSPISGLQNEQFF.

The chain employs TRBV5-1 and TRBJ1-4; D gene uncertain. This CDR3 has 14 residues. V was pared by 3 bases and J by 0 bases, with 6 bases between. Germline loops: CDR1 SGHRS, CDR2 YFSETQ. This chain's CDR3 is CASSSGTTNEKLFF. The CDR3 DNA sequence: TGCGCCAGCAGCTCGGGGACAACTAATGAAAAACTGTTTTTT.

Points on this clone: This sample also contains other DNA sequences that code for the same CDR3. The chain recombines TRBV7-8 with TRBJ1-6; a weak D match, TRBD1 (5 bases). The V end lost 2 bases, the J end lost 6 bases, and 8 bases lay between the germline ends. Germline V gene lookup returns CDR1 SGHVS and CDR2 FQNEAQ. This CDR3 has 14 residues. The CDR3 coding sequence is TGTGCCAGCAGCTTAAGGGGAGGTAATTCACCCCTCCACTTT. Amino acid sequence: CASSLRGGNSPLHF.

J is TRBJ1-3 and V is TRBV28; perhaps TRBD1 as D (6 bases). The V gene lost 3 bases and the J gene lost 4 bases, with 13 bases spanning the gap. This CDR3 is 15 amino acids long. Germline assignment: CDR1 MDHEN and CDR2 SYDVKM. The CDR3 DNA follows: TGTGCCAGCAGTTTTCCAGGGGTCTACGGAAACACCATATATTTT. Translating gives CASSFPGVYGNTIYF. Combining the CDR3 with reference TRBV28 and TRBJ1-3 gives the whole variable domain DVKVTQSSRYLVKRTGEKVFLECVQDMDHENMFWYRQDPGLGLRLIYFSYDVKMKEKGDIPEGYSVSREKKERFSLILESASTNQTSMYLCASSFPGVYGNTIYFGEGSWLTVV.

The chain employs TRBV11-2 and TRBJ2-7, with D hard to call. The germline V gene has CDR1 SGHAT and CDR2 FQNNGV. Trimming took 1 base from V and 3 from J, leaving 4 bases between them. CDR3 size: 12 residues. The CDR3 protein is CASSLGSYEQYF. For the CDR3, the DNA is TGTGCCAGCAGCTTAGGGAGCTACGAGCAGTACTTC. The variable domain in full, with the rest retrieved from reference TRBV11-2 and TRBJ2-7, is EAGVAQSPRYKIIEKRQSVAFWCNPISGHATLYWYQQILGQGPKLLIQFQNNGVVDDSQLPKDRFSAERLKGVDSTLKIQPAKLEDSAVYLCASSLGSYEQYFGPGTRLTVT.

This chain links TRBV19 with TRBJ1-2, with 7 bases fitting TRBD1. V lost 9 bases, J lost 5 bases, and 21 bases stayed unmatched. The CDR3 runs 17 residues. Germline values: CDR1 LNHDA, CDR2 SQIVND (reference sequence). DNA for the CDR3: TGTGCCAGCGCGGCCGGAGATCTGGGACAGAGACTATATGGCTACACCTTC. This sequence encodes CASAAGDLGQRLYGYTF.